This TCR beta chain was retrieved from a study of blood T cell repertoires in COVID-19. Study-level information: Sites across the United States, Italy and Spain contributed samples from acute and convalescent COVID-19.

TCRdb's table, derived via immunoSEQ multiplex PCR, lists solely in-frame clones and lacks some. In the table there are approximately 270,000 clones, 70% to 90% of which are singletons. Trimming pared 0 bases from V and 5 bases from J, leaving 14 bases between. CDR3 length: 15 amino acids. Germline V gene lookup returns CDR1 SGHRS and CDR2 YFSETQ. The TCR comes from a woman aged 25 to 39 who had recovered from COVID-19. The material sequenced was PBMCs or T cells enriched from blood (not recorded which). V usage is TRBV5-1 and J usage is TRBJ1-1; no clear D. This chain's CDR3 is CASSLVLGRETEAFF. The CDR3 DNA reads as TGCGCCAGCAGCTTGGTCTTAGGGCGGGAGACTGAAGCTTTCTTT.